The next 8 T cell receptor beta chains were all read from a single sample in a study of T cell repertoires in cytomegalovirus infection. TCRdb reprocessed the reads via MiXCR and lists one record per CDR3 protein. This sample carries approximately 400,000 distinct CDR3 sequences, roughly 30% of them seen once, and the ten largest clones take roughly 15%. The sample comprised PBMCs. These receptors all come from a human donor in good health (CMV status not recorded). Some clones in this sample may be carry-over from other donors' samples.

The chain combines TRBV2 with TRBJ2-7, with 8 bases lining up with TRBD2. CDR1 and CDR2 from the germline V gene are SNHLY and FYNNEI. V lost 0 bases, J lost 5 bases, and 12 bases stayed unmatched. CDR3 length: 17 residues. This CDR3 reads CASSEASGNSSNDEQYF. For the CDR3, the DNA is TGTGCCAGCAGTGAAGCTAGCGGGAACAGTTCGAATGACGAGCAGTACTTC.

This clonotype was counted a few times. The chain is built from TRBV5-6 and TRBJ1-5; D gene uncertain. Per the germline V gene, CDR1 is SGHDT and CDR2 is YYEEEE. Trimming removed 3 bases from V and 0 bases from J, with 10 bases in between. The CDR3 spans 15 residues. CDR3: CASSSGLYSNQPQHF. CDR3 nucleotide sequence: TGTGCCAGCAGCTCAGGACTTTATAGCAATCAGCCCCAGCATTTT. The complete variable domain, with remaining parts taken from reference TRBV5-6 and TRBJ1-5, reads DAGVTQSPTHLIKTRGQQVTLRCSPKSGHDTVSWYQQALGQGPQFIFQYYEEEERQRGNFPDRFSGHQFPNYSSELNVNALLLGDSALYLCASSSGLYSNQPQHFGDGTRLSIL.

This clonotype was detected only a few times. J is TRBJ2-7 and V is TRBV15; TRBD1 agrees at 7 bases. The CDR3 contains 15 residues. Germline assignment: CDR1 LNHNV and CDR2 YYDKDF (reference sequence). J lost 1 base, V lost 3 bases, and 6 bases had no gene match. The CDR3: CATSSDRARSYEQYF. CDR3 in DNA: TGTGCCACCAGCAGTGACAGGGCGCGATCCTACGAGCAGTACTTC. The variable domain in full, completed from reference TRBV15 and TRBJ2-7, reads DAMVIQNPRYQVTQFGKPVTLSCSQTLNHNVMYWYQQKSSQAPKLLFHYYDKDFNNEADTPDNFQSRRPNTSFCFLDIRSPGLGDTAMYLCATSSDRARSYEQYFGPGTRLTVT.

This clonotype was seen a few times. The chain uses TRBV11-2 and TRBJ2-2; no firm D call. The CDR3 has 15 residues. Per germline, CDR1 SGHAT and CDR2 FQNNGV. V was clipped by 1 base and J by 1 base, with 7 bases between them. CDR3 residues: CASSLVRGNTGELFF. The DNA for the CDR3 is TGTGCCAGCAGCTTAGTGAGAGGGAACACCGGGGAGCTGTTTTTT.

This clonotype was seen more than once but under ten times. The chain couples TRBV20-1 to TRBJ2-5; 9 nucleotides align to TRBD2. V shed 6 bases, J shed 2 bases, and the junction held 13 bases outside the gene matches. CDR1 is DFQATT and CDR2 is SNEGSKA in the germline V gene (reference sequence). This CDR3 has 16 amino acids. For the CDR3, the DNA is TGCAGTGCGCTGGAAGCAAGCGGGGGGATACAAGAGACCCAGTACTTC. Translated: CSALEASGGIQETQYF.

This clonotype was recorded at least ten times. The chain links TRBV7-6 to TRBJ2-1, with a tentative D call TRBD2 (6 bases). This CDR3 has 14 residues. Germline lookup yields CDR1 SGHVS and CDR2 FNYEAQ. With 6 bases removed from V and 8 bases from J, the gap between germline ends came to 17 bases. The CDR3 sequence is CASSGGKGIHEQFF. The CDR3 DNA sequence: TGTGCCAGCAGTGGAGGGAAGGGTATCCATGAGCAGTTCTTC. Full variable domain (outside the CDR3, taken from reference TRBV7-6 and TRBJ2-1): GAGVSQSPRYKVTKRGQDVALRCDPISGHVSLYWYRQALGQGPEFLTYFNYEAQQDKSGLPNDRFSAERPEGSISTLTIQRTEQRDSAMYRCASSGGKGIHEQFFGPGTRLTVL.

In its sample, this clonotype was seen many times. This sequence joins TRBV19 and TRBJ2-1; 9 nucleotides agree with TRBD1. The J segment lost 2 bases and the V segment lost 5 bases, leaving 4 bases of the junction unmatched. The length of the CDR3 is 15 residues. The germline V gene encodes CDR1 LNHDA and CDR2 SQIVND (reference sequence). The DNA for the CDR3 is TGTGCCAGTAGTTTTGACAGGGGGGCCTACAATGAGCAGTTCTTC. Translated, it gives CASSFDRGAYNEQFF. The whole variable domain, remainder taken from reference TRBV19 and TRBJ2-1, is DGGITQSPKYLFRKEGQNVTLSCEQNLNHDAMYWYRQDPGQGLRLIYYSQIVNDFQKGDIAEGYSVSREKKESFPLTVTSAQKNPTAFYLCASSFDRGAYNEQFFGPGTRLTVL.

V and J are TRBV7-8 and TRBJ1-1, with a tentative D call TRBD1 (5 bases). The CDR3 runs 13 residues. Germline CDR1 SGHVS, CDR2 FQNEAQ. Trimming shortened V by 0 bases and J by 6 bases, and 8 bases separated the two germline ends. This CDR3 reads CASSLAGASEAFF. The CDR3 DNA is TGTGCCAGCAGCTTAGCAGGGGCGTCTGAAGCTTTCTTT. The complete variable domain, with remaining parts taken from reference TRBV7-8 and TRBJ1-1, reads GAGVSQSPRYKVAKRGQDVALRCDPISGHVSLFWYQQALGQGPEFLTYFQNEAQLDKSGLPSDRFFAERPEGSVSTLKIQRTQQEDSAVYLCASSLAGASEAFFGQGTRLTVV.